The 6 T cell receptor beta chains given below trace back to one sample, sequenced in a study of blood T cell repertoires in COVID-19. The method was immunoSEQ multiplex PCR; TCRdb's version includes in-frame clones alone and lacks a portion of them. The table shows about 210,000 clones, with around 82% occurring only once. What was sequenced was peripheral blood. The receptors originated from a woman aged 45-65 years with acute or convalescent COVID-19.

V usage is TRBV13 and J usage is TRBJ2-2; 11 bases align to TRBD2. The CDR3 spans 16 residues. The V and J ends lost 5 bases and 1 base, in that order; junction bases with no gene match: 3. From germline, CDR1 is PRHDT and CDR2 FYEKMQ (reference sequence). CDR3 amino acids: CASSRGLAGNTGELFF. CDR3 nucleotide sequence: TGTGCCAGCAGCCGAGGACTAGCGGGGAACACCGGGGAGCTGTTTTTT.

The chain employs TRBV7-9 and TRBJ2-7, with 13 bases aligning to TRBD2. The CDR3 totals 17 residues. V shed 5 bases, J shed 1 base, and the junction held 8 bases outside the gene matches. Looked up from germline, CDR1 is SEHNR and CDR2 is FQNEAQ (reference sequence). The CDR3 coding sequence is TGTGCCAGCAGCCAAAAACTAGCGGGAGGGCCGTCCTACGAGCAGTACTTC. Translated, it gives CASSQKLAGGPSYEQYF.

The rearrangement uses TRBV28 and TRBJ1-2; tentative D call: TRBD1 (5 bases). V lost 7 bases and J 8 bases, leaving 20 bases between the germline ends. The CDR3 sequence is 14 residues long. Germline CDR1 and CDR2: MDHEN and SYDVKM. The CDR3 DNA reads TGTGCCAGCACAATCTCGCCGGGGGTGGGCGGCTACACCTTC. Residues: CASTISPGVGGYTF.

The genes are TRBV7-2 and TRBJ2-7; a possible D gene is TRBD1 (5 bases). CDR1 is SGHTA, CDR2 FQGNSA, per germline. The CDR3 has 14 amino acids. V gave up 5 bases and J gave up 6 bases, with 17 bases separating them. The chain's CDR3 is CASSTPWGSGEQYF. The CDR3 bases are TGTGCCAGCAGCACCCCTTGGGGCTCGGGCGAGCAGTACTTC.

J is TRBJ1-2 and V is TRBV19; D is uncertain. In germline, CDR1 is LNHDA, CDR2 SQIVND (reference sequence). The CDR3 spans 15 residues. Trimming removed 1 base at V and 4 bases at J, with 13 bases between. CDR3 DNA: TGTGCCAGTAGTATAGCGGCGGGGTCTTCCTATGGCTACACCTTC. Translation: CASSIAAGSSYGYTF.

The chain employs TRBV7-2 and TRBJ2-5; 9 bases are a match to TRBD2. The V gene's germline CDR1 is SGHTA and CDR2 FQGNSA. V trimming: 5 bases; J trimming: 3 bases; junction bases outside the gene matches: 10. This CDR3 comprises 16 residues. In DNA, the CDR3 is TGTGCCAGCAGCGTACGAGCGGGAGGACCCAAAGAGACCCAGTACTTC. Protein sequence: CASSVRAGGPKETQYF.